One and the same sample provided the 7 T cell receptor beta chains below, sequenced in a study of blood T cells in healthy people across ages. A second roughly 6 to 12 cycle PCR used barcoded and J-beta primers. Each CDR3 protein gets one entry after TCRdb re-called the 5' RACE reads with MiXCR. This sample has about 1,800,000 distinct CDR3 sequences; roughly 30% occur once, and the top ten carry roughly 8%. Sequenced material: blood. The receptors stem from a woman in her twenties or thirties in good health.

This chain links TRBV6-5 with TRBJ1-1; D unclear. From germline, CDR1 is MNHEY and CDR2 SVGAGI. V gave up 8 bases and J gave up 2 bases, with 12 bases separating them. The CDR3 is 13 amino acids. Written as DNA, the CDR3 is TGTGCCAGCGGGAGGGAACCCAACACTGAAGCTTTCTTT. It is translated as CASGREPNTEAFF.

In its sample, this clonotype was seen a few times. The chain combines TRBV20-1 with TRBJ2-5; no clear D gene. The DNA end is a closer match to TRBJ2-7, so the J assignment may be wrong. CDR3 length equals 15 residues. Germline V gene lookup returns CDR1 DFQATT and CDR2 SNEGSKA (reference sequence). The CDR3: CSARDPGQWRDEQYF. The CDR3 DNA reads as TGCAGTGCTAGAGACCCCGGGCAGTGGAGAGACGAGCAGTACTTC.

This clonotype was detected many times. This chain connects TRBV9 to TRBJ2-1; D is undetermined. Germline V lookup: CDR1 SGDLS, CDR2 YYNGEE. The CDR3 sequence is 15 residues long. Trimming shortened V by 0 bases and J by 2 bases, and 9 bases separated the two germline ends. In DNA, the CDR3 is TGTGCCAGCAGCGTAGAACCGGCTACCTACAATGAGCAGTTCTTC. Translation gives CASSVEPATYNEQFF.

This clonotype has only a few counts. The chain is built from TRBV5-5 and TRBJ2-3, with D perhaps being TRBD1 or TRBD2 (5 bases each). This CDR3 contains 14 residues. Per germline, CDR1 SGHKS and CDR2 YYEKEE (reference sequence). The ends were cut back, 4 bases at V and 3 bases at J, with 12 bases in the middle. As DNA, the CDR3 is TGTGCCAGCAGCCCGGGACGGCTAACAGATACGCAGTATTTT. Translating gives CASSPGRLTDTQYF.

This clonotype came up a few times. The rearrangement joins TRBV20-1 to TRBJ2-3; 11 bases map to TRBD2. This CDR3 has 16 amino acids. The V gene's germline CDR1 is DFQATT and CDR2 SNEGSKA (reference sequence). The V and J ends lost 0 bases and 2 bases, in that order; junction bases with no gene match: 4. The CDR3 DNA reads TGCAGTGCTAGAGACACTAGCGGGAGTTACACAGATACGCAGTATTTT. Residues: CSARDTSGSYTDTQYF.

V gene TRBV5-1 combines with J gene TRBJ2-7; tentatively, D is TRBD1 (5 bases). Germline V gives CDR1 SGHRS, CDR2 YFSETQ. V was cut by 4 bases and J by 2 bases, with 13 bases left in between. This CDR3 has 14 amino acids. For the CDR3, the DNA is TGCGCCAGCAGCAAAAAAACAGGAGCCTACGAGCAGTACTTC. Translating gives CASSKKTGAYEQYF.

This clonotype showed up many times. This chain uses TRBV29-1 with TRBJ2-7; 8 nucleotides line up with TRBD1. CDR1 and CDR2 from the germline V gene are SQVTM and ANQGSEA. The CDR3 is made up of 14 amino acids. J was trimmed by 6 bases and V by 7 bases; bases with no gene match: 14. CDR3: CSATAKTGVLEQYF. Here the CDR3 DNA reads TGCAGCGCCACAGCTAAGACAGGGGTACTCGAGCAGTACTTC.